Detailed here is one T cell receptor (beta chain). Antigen specificity is unknown. This may be a read error, as it is one base from a much larger clone. The conserved closing phenylalanine or tryptophan is absent in this CDR3, likely reflecting a read error. Trimming stripped 2 bases from V and 6 bases from J, with 14 bases between. Germline V gene lookup returns CDR1 SQVTM and CDR2 ANQGSEA. There are 13 residues in the CDR3. Each CDR3 protein is one row after TCRdb ran MiXCR on the reads. The sample consists of approximately 110,000 distinct CDR3 sequences, 29% of them appearing once. The data are from a study of T cell repertoires in cytomegalovirus infection.

The chain employs TRBV29-1 and TRBJ2-7; possible D gene TRBD1, 6 bases. The material sequenced was CD8+ T cells from cultured PBMCs, taken from culture after CMV antigen stimulation. The TCR sequence derives from a human donor in good health (CMV status not recorded). Some clones in this sample may be carry-over from other donors' samples. The CDR3 reads CSVEFAEGGEQYY. CDR3 coding DNA: TGCAGCGTTGAATTTGCCGAAGGGGGCGAGCAGTACTAC.